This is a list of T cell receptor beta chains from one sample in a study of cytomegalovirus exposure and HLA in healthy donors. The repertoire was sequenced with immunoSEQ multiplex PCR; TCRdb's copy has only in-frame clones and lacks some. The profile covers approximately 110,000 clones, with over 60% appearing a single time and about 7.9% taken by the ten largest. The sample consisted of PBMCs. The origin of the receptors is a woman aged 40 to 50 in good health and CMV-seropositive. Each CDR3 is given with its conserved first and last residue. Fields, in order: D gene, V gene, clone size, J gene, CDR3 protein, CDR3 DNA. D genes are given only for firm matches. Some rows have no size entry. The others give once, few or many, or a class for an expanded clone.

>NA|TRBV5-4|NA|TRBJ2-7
CASSLRAGSYEQYF
TGTGCCAGCAGCTTGCGGGCAGGGTCCTACGAGCAGTACTTC
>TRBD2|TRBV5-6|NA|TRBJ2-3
CASSIGLAVSTDTQYF
TGTGCCAGCAGCATCGGACTAGCGGTTAGCACAGATACGCAGTATTTT
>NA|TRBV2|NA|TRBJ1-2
CASSPPGYVGYTF
TGTGCCAGCAGTCCCCCAGGGTATGTTGGCTACACCTTC
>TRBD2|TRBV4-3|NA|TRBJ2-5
CASSQDWRLAGGQETQYF
TGCGCCAGCAGCCAAGATTGGAGACTAGCGGGGGGCCAAGAGACCCAGTACTTC
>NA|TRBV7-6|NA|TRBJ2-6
CASSLAPGANVLTF
TGTGCCAGCAGCTTAGCTCCGGGGGCCAACGTCCTGACTTTC
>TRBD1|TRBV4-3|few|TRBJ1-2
CASSQTTGEGGYTF
TGCGCCAGCAGCCAAACGACAGGGGAGGGTGGCTACACCTTC
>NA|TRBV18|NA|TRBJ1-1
CASSTSGDTEAFF
TGTGCCAGCTCAACGAGCGGGGACACTGAAGCTTTCTTT
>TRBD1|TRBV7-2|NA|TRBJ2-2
CASSGTVQGTGELFF
TGTGCCAGCAGCGGGACAGTACAGGGCACCGGGGAGCTGTTTTTT
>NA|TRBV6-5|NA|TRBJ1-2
CASSYYGSGGYTF
TGTGCCAGCAGTTACTACGGTTCGGGTGGCTACACCTTC
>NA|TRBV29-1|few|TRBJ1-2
CSVASGGRGYTF
TGCAGCGTTGCCTCGGGGGGCCGTGGCTACACCTTC
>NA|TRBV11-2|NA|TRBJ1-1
CASSPQGRGRTEAFF
TGTGCCAGCAGCCCCCAGGGGAGGGGGAGAACTGAAGCTTTCTTT
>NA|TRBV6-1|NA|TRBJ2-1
CASRPSVSSYNEQFF
TGTGCCAGCAGGCCTAGCGTAAGCTCCTACAATGAGCAGTTCTTC
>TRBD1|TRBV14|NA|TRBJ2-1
CASSQDTRDSTYNEQFF
TGTGCCAGCAGCCAAGATACCAGGGACAGTACCTACAATGAGCAGTTCTTC
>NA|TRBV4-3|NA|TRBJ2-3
CASSQGPRGTGMETDTQYF
TGCGCCAGCAGCCAAGGACCTCGCGGCACAGGGATGGAAACAGATACGCAGTATTTT
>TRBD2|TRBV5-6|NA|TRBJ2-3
CASSLRSGGFTDTQYF
TGTGCCAGCAGCCTACGCAGCGGGGGGTTCACAGATACGCAGTATTTT
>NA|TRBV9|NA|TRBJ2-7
CASSVENRAYEQYF
TGTGCCAGCAGCGTAGAGAACAGGGCCTACGAGCAGTACTTC
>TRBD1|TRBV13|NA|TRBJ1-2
CASSLGRDRGPYGYTF
TGTGCCAGCAGCTTAGGCCGGGACAGGGGGCCCTATGGCTACACCTTC
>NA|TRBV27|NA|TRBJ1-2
CASSLSRGTRYGYTF
TGTGCCAGCAGTTTAAGCCGCGGTACTCGCTATGGCTACACCTTC
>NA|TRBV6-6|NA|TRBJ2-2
CASSYSNSPPGELFF
TGTGCCAGCAGTTACTCGAACAGTCCCCCCGGGGAGCTGTTTTTT
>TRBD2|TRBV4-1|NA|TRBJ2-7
CASSLGLAGGEQYF
TGCGCCAGCAGCCTCGGACTAGCGGGGGGCGAGCAGTACTTC
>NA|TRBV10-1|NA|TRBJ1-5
CASSESRVINQPQHF
TGCGCCAGCAGTGAGTCTCGGGTCATCAATCAGCCCCAGCATTTT
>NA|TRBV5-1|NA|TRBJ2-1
CASRLNRDTGFF
TGCGCCAGCAGATTAAACCGGGACACAGGGTTCTTC
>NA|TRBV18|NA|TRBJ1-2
CASSPDSQNYGYTF
TGTGCCAGCTCACCGGACAGCCAAAACTATGGCTACACCTTC
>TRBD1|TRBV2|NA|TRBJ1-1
CASQGASTEAFF
TGTGCCAGCCAGGGGGCAAGCACTGAAGCTTTCTTT
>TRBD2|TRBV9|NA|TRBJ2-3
CASSVTASGGAGQYF
TGTGCCAGCAGCGTAACTGCTAGCGGGGGGGCAGGGCAGTATTTT
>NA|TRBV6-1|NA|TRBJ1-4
CASSEGVGEKLFF
TGTGCCAGCAGTGAGGGCGTTGGGGAAAAACTGTTTTTT
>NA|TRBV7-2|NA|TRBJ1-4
CASSFYQGKLFF
TGTGCCAGCAGCTTTTATCAGGGAAAACTGTTTTTT
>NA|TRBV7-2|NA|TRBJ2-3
CASSPLKGKLDTQYF
TGTGCCAGCAGCCCCTTGAAGGGGAAGTTAGATACGCAGTATTTT
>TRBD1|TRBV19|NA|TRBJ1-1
CASIQGTGWDTEAFF
TGTGCCAGCATACAAGGGACAGGGTGGGACACTGAAGCTTTCTTT
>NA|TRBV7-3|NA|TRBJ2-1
CASSFRLEQFF
TGTGCCAGCAGCTTTAGACTGGAGCAGTTCTTC
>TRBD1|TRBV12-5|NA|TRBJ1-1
CASGTGQSENTEAFF
TGTGCTAGTGGGACGGGACAGAGCGAGAACACTGAAGCTTTCTTT
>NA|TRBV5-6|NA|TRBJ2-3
CASSSLGGAIVDTQYF
TGTGCCAGCAGCTCTTTAGGAGGGGCGATTGTAGATACGCAGTATTTT
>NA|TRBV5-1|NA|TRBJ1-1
CASSFTEPNTEAFF
TGCGCCAGCAGCTTCACAGAGCCGAACACTGAAGCTTTCTTT
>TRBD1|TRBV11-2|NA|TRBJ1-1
CASSWDRLGAEAFF
TGTGCCAGCAGCTGGGACAGATTGGGGGCTGAAGCTTTCTTT
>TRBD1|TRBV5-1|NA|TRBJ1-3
CASSLGTGNTIYF
TGCGCCAGCAGCTTGGGGACAGGGAACACCATATATTTT
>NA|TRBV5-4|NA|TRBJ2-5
CASSLRGIQETQYF
TGTGCCAGCAGCTTGAGGGGAATCCAAGAGACCCAGTACTTC
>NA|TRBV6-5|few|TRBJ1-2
CASRIGLLGGYTF
TGTGCCAGCAGGATTGGACTACTGGGAGGCTACACCTTC
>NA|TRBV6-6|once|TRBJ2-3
CASSQSLASTDTQYF
TGTGCCAGCAGTCAATCCCTAGCTAGCACAGATACGCAGTATTTT
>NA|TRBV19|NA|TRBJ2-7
CASSLTEAYEQYF
TGTGCCAGTAGCCTCACAGAAGCCTACGAGCAGTACTTC
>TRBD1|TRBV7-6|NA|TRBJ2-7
CASSSGTGVLYEQYF
TGTGCCAGCAGCTCCGGGACAGGGGTCTTGTACGAGCAGTACTTC
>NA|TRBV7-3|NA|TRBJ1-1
CASSLRANTEAFF
TGTGCCAGCAGCTTACGCGCGAACACTGAAGCTTTCTTT
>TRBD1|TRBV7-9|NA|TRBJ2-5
CASSLRGQGLETQYF
TGTGCCAGCAGCCTCCGCGGACAGGGCCTGGAGACCCAGTACTTC
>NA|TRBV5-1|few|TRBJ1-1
CASSLEPGSNTEAFF
TGCGCCAGCAGCTTGGAACCAGGGTCGAACACTGAAGCTTTCTTT
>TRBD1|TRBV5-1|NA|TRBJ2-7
CASSLGQGRRDEQYF
TGCGCCAGCAGCTTGGGACAGGGGAGGAGGGACGAGCAGTACTTC
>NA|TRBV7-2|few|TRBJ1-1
CASSFAIDRNTEAFF
TGTGCCAGCAGCTTCGCCATTGACAGGAACACTGAAGCTTTCTTT
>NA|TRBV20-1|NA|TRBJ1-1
CSATRTDEAFF
TGCAGTGCTACCCGGACAGACGAAGCTTTCTTT
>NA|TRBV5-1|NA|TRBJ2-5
CASSLAGNLGRETQYF
TGCGCCAGCAGCTTGGCCGGGAACCTAGGGAGAGAGACCCAGTACTTC
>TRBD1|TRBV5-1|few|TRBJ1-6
CASSLMTGGNSPLHF
TGCGCCAGCAGCTTGATGACAGGGGGTAATTCACCCCTCCACTTT
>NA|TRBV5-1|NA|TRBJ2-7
CASSRAGDEQYF
TGCGCCAGCAGCAGGGCAGGGGACGAGCAGTACTTC
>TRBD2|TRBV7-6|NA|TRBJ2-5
CASSFLSGGAETQYF
TGTGCCAGCAGCTTTTTGAGCGGGGGGGCAGAGACCCAGTACTTC
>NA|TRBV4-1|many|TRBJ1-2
CASSQEVSANGNYGYTF
TGCGCCAGCAGCCAAGAAGTGAGCGCGAACGGGAACTATGGCTACACCTTC
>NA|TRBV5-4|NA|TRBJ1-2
CASSQGFQGGGYTF
TGTGCCAGCAGCCAGGGTTTTCAGGGCGGCGGCTACACCTTC
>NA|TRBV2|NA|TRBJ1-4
CASSHRQRSNEKLFF
TGTGCCAGCAGTCACCGACAGCGTTCTAATGAAAAACTGTTTTTT
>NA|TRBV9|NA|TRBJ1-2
CASSVEQFNYGYTF
TGTGCCAGCAGCGTAGAACAGTTTAACTATGGCTACACCTTC
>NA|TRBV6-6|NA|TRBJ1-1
CASTRLNTEAFF
TGTGCCAGCACGAGGTTAAACACTGAAGCTTTCTTT